Listed here are 12 T cell receptor beta chains from one sample, sequenced in a study of T cell responses to AZD1222 COVID-19 vaccine. Produced via immunoSEQ multiplex PCR; TCRdb's table is partial and in-frame only. The data hold 150,000 to 190,000 clones, with 90% observed a single time. The sequencing here drew on peripheral blood, taken 28 days after the second AZD1222 dose. The receptors derive from an adult who received the AZD1222 COVID-19 vaccine.

On this clone: The junction and the germline gene differ at one end; a read error may be behind it. The rearrangement links TRBV4-2 to TRBJ1-5, with D tentatively TRBD1 (6 bases). The CDR3 extends over 15 amino acids. Germline CDR1 is LGHNA and CDR2 is YNFKEQ. The CDR3 region is CAGSRGTTSNQPQHF. The CDR3 coding sequence is TGTGCCGGCAGCCGCGGGACAACCTCAAATCAGCCCCAGCATTTT.

This rearrangement joins TRBV28 to TRBJ2-1; 13 bases are shared with TRBD2. Germline CDR1 and CDR2: MDHEN and SYDVKM. The CDR3 contains 17 residues. V dropped 7 bases and J dropped 3; count of bases not matched to a gene: 9. The CDR3 loop reads CASMTSGRPVYYNEQFF. The CDR3 coding sequence is TGTGCCAGCATGACTAGCGGGAGGCCCGTATACTACAATGAGCAGTTCTTC.

The chain recombines TRBV7-8 with TRBJ2-1; the D gene could be TRBD1 or TRBD2 (5 bases each). V lost 10 bases, J lost 3 bases, and 19 bases lay in between. This CDR3 region has 15 residues. The germline V gene encodes CDR1 SGHVS and CDR2 FQNEAQ. The CDR3 bases are TGTGCCACGCAACCCGGGACCAGAATCTACAATGAGCAGTTCTTC. Protein: CATQPGTRIYNEQFF. Supplemented by reference TRBV7-8 and TRBJ2-1, the full variable domain reads GAGVSQSPRYKVAKRGQDVALRCDPISGHVSLFWYQQALGQGPEFLTYFQNEAQLDKSGLPSDRFFAERPEGSVSTLKIQRTQQEDSAVYLCATQPGTRIYNEQFFGPGTRLTVL.

The chain uses TRBV30 and TRBJ2-4; unclear D gene. Trimming took 5 bases from V and 1 from J, leaving 12 bases between them. Germline CDR1 GTSNPN, CDR2 SVGIG (reference sequence). This CDR3 spans 14 amino acids. The CDR3 sequence is CAWAVRAAKNIQYF. The CDR3 nucleotides read TGTGCCTGGGCCGTTAGGGCGGCCAAAAACATTCAGTACTTC.

This clone came up a few times. The rearrangement joins TRBV27 to TRBJ1-3; D is undetermined. CDR3 length: 14 residues. From germline, CDR1 is MNHEY and CDR2 SMNVEV (reference sequence). Trimming stripped 3 bases from V and 0 bases from J, with 6 bases between. CDR3 loop: CASSLGFSGNTIYF. CDR3 bases: TGTGCCAGCAGTTTGGGATTCTCTGGAAACACCATATATTTT.

The chain carries TRBV6-2 or TRBV6-3 and TRBJ1-5, with no clear D. With 0 bases removed from V and 0 bases from J, the gap between germline ends came to 6 bases. In germline, CDR1 is MNHEY, CDR2 SVGEGT. This CDR3 has 15 residues. The CDR3, as DNA: TGTGCCAGCAGTTACTCGCAGGATAGCAATCAGCCCCAGCATTTT. It codes for CASSYSQDSNQPQHF.

V is TRBV11-2 and J is TRBJ2-2, with D tentatively TRBD1 (6 bases). The CDR3 extends over 15 amino acids. The ends were cut back, 1 base at V and 4 bases at J, with 10 bases in the middle. Looked up from germline, CDR1 is SGHAT and CDR2 is FQNNGV. In DNA form, the CDR3 reads TGTGCCAGCAGCTTAGTACAGGGACCCACCGGGGAGCTGTTTTTT. Translated, it gives CASSLVQGPTGELFF.

The gene calls are TRBV6-5 and TRBJ2-3; 8 bases match TRBD1. This CDR3 spans 15 amino acids. CDR1 MNHEY and CDR2 SVGAGI come from the germline V gene. Trimming at V came to 7 bases and at J to 3 bases, leaving 9 bases not matched to a gene. CDR3 nucleotides: TGTGCCAGCACTAAAACAGGGGGTAGGACAGATACGCAGTATTTT. Translated: CASTKTGGRTDTQYF.

The chain recombines TRBV28 with TRBJ1-5; 9 bases agree with TRBD1. The CDR3 contains 15 residues. Germline V gene data show CDR1 as MDHEN and CDR2 as SYDVKM. After removal of 6 bases from V and 7 bases from J, the junction contained 10 bases not matched to a gene. The CDR3 spells CASRETGGSGQPQHF. The CDR3 DNA sequence: TGTGCCAGCAGAGAAACAGGGGGCTCGGGGCAGCCCCAGCATTTT.

V and J are TRBV5-1 and TRBJ1-1, with a tentative D call TRBD1 (5 bases). There are 14 residues in the CDR3. Germline values: CDR1 SGHRS, CDR2 YFSETQ. Trimming shortened V by 4 bases and J by 3 bases, and 13 bases separated the two germline ends. The CDR3: CASSIRDGDTEAFF. The CDR3 region has the DNA TGCGCCAGCAGCATCCGGGACGGCGACACTGAAGCTTTCTTT.

The chain joins TRBV6-1 to TRBJ1-6; TRBD1 matches at 10 bases. There are 16 residues in the CDR3. J lost 9 bases, V lost 2 bases, and 7 bases had no gene match. The germline V gene encodes CDR1 MNHNS and CDR2 SASEGT. The CDR3 is CASSETGTGDVSPLHF. The CDR3 nucleotides read TGTGCCAGCAGTGAAACCGGGACAGGGGATGTTTCACCCCTCCACTTT.

V usage is TRBV18 and J usage is TRBJ1-2; 9 bases fit TRBD1. The length of the CDR3 is 17 residues. The germline gives CDR1 KGHSH, CDR2 LQKENI. V shed 3 bases, J shed 1 base, and the junction held 9 bases outside the gene matches. The CDR3 bases are TGTGCCAGCTCACCGGACAGGGGTGCCCTTCTTAACTATGGCTACACCTTC. It encodes CASSPDRGALLNYGYTF.